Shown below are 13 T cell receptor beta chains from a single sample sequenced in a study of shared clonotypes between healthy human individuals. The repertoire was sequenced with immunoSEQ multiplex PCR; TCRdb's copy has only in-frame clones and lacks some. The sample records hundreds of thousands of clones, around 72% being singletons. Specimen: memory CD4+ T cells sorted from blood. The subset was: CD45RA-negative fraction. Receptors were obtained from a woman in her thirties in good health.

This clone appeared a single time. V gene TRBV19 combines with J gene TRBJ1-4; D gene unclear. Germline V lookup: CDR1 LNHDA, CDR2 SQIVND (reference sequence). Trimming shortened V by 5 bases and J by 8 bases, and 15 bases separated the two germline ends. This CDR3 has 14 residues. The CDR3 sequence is CASSLSEEWEKLFF. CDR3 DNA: TGTGCCAGTAGTCTGAGTGAAGAGTGGGAAAAACTGTTTTTT.

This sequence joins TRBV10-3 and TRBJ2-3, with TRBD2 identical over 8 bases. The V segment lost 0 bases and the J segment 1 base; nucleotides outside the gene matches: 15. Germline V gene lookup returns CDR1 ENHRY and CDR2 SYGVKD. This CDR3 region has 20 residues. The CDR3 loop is CAISESTSGRVGVRTDTQYF. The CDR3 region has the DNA TGTGCCATCAGTGAGTCCACTAGCGGAAGGGTGGGTGTGCGCACAGATACGCAGTATTTT.

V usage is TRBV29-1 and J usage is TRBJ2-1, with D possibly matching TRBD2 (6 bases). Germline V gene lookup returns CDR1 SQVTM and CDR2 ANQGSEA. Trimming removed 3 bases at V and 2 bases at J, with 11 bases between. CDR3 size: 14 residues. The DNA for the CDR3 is TGCAGCGTTGATAGGTTAGCGGCCTACAATGAGCAGTTCTTC. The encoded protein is CSVDRLAAYNEQFF.

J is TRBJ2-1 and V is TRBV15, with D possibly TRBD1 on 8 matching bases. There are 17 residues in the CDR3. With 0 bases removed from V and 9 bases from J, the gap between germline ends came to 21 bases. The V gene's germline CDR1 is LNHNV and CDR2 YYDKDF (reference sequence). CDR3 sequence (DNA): TGTGCCACCAGCAGAGATCGGGGGGCCAGGGGGCGAAGTGAGCAGTTCTTC. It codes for CATSRDRGARGRSEQFF. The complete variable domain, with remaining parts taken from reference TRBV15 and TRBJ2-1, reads DAMVIQNPRYQVTQFGKPVTLSCSQTLNHNVMYWYQQKSSQAPKLLFHYYDKDFNNEADTPDNFQSRRPNTSFCFLDIRSPGLGDTAMYLCATSRDRGARGRSEQFFGPGTRLTVL.

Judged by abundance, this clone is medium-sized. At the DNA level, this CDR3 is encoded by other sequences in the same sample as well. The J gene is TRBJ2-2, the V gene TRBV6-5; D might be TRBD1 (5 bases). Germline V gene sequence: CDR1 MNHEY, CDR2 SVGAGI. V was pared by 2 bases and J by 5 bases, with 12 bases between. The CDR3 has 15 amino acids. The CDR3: CASSYVGRGTGELFF. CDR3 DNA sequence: TGTGCCAGCAGTTACGTAGGAAGGGGAACCGGGGAGCTGTTTTTT.

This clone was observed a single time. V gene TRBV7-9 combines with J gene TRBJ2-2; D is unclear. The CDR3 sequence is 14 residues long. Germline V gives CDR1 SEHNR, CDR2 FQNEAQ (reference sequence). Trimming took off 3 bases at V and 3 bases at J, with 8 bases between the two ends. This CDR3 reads CASSFPRDTGELFF. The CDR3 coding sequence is TGTGCCAGCAGCTTTCCAAGGGACACCGGGGAGCTGTTTTTT.

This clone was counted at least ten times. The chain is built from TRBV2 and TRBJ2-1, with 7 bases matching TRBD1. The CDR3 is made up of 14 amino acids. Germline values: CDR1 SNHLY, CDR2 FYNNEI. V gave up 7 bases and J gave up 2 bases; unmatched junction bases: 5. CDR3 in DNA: TGTGCCAGCAATTCAGGGGGTCCCTACAATGAGCAGTTCTTC. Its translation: CASNSGGPYNEQFF.

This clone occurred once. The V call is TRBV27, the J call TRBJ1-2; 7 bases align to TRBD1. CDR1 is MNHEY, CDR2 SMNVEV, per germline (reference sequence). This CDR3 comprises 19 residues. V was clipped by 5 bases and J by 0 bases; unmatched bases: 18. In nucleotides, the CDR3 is TGTGCCAGCAGTCCCACCTTCCAGGGGGATATGATAACTAACTATGGCTACACCTTC. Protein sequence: CASSPTFQGDMITNYGYTF.

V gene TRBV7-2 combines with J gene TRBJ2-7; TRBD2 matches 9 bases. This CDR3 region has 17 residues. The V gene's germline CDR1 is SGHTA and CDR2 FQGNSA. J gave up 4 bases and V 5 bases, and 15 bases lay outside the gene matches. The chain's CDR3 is CASSRRNLAGAKYEQYF. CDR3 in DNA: TGTGCCAGCAGCCGGCGGAACTTAGCGGGAGCTAAGTACGAGCAGTACTTC. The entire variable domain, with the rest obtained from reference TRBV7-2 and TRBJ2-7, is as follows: GAGVSQSPSNKVTEKGKDVELRCDPISGHTALYWYRQSLGQGLEFLIYFQGNSAPDKSGLPSDRFSAERTGGSVSTLTIQRTQQEDSAVYLCASSRRNLAGAKYEQYFGPGTRLTVT.

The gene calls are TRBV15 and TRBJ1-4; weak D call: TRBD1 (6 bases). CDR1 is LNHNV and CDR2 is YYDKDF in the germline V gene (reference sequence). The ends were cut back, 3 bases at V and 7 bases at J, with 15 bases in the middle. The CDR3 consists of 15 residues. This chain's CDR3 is CATSSVGARGEKLFF. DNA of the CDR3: TGTGCCACCAGCAGTGTGGGGGCGAGGGGTGAAAAACTGTTTTTT.

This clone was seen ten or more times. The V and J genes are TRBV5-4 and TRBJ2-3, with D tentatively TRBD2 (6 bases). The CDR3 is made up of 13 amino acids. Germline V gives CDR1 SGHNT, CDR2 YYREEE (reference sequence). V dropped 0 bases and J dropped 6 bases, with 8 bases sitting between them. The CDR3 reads CASSLGRGDTQYF. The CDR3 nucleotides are TGTGCCAGCAGCTTGGGTCGGGGGGATACGCAGTATTTT.

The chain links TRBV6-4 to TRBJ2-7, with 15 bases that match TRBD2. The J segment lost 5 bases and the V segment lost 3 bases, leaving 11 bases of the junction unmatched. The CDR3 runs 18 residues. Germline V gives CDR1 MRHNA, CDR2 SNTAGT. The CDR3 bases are TGTGCCAGCAGTGATCCAACGGGACTAGCGGGAGGAATCGACGAGCAGTACTTC. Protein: CASSDPTGLAGGIDEQYF.

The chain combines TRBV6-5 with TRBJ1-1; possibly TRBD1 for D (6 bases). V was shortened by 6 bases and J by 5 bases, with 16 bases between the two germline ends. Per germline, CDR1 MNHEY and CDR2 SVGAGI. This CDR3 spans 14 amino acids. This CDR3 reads CASSSHRVGTEAFF. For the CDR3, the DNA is TGTGCCAGCAGCTCCCACAGGGTTGGGACTGAAGCTTTCTTT.